This T cell receptor (beta chain) was profiled in a study of blood T cell repertoires in COVID-19. In the original processing: Amplification with reference gene primers provided the estimates of nucleated cell counts. Clones were read by immunoSEQ multiplex PCR, and TCRdb kept only the in-frame ones, dropping some. The V and J calls and the clone size are those of that table, but D and trimming were determined from the DNA. The repertoire holds roughly 230,000 clones, with about four fifths as singletons. The length of the CDR3 is 15 residues. Germline V lookup: CDR1 DFQATT, CDR2 SNEGSKA (reference sequence). Trimming cost V 3 bases and J 0 bases, with 13 bases left between them.

The clonotype comes from a man aged 45-65 years with active or convalescent COVID-19. The source material was peripheral blood. The gene calls are TRBV20-1 and TRBJ2-3; a possible D gene is TRBD2 (5 bases). The CDR3 loop reads CSASWRASSTDTQYF. The CDR3 DNA follows: TGCAGTGCTAGTTGGCGGGCTTCTAGCACAGATACGCAGTATTTT.